These 8 T cell receptor beta chains share one sample of origin, sequenced in a study of shared clonotypes between healthy human individuals. Repertoires were generated with immunoSEQ multiplex PCR, while TCRdb's copy carries only in-frame clones and drops some. The sample contains about 470,000 clones, more than 75% of which appear only once. Sequencing was done on a sample of PBMCs. These receptors all come from a woman in her forties in good health. Some clones in this sample may be carry-over from other donors' samples.

This clone has just a few counts. This sequence joins TRBV30 and TRBJ1-1, with D unresolved. V was trimmed by 2 bases and J by 0 bases, leaving 13 bases between them. The length of the CDR3 is 15 residues. From germline, CDR1 is GTSNPN and CDR2 SVGIG (reference sequence). The CDR3 bases are TGTGCCTGGAGTCCGGCAGAAAGTCTGAACACTGAAGCTTTCTTT. It codes for CAWSPAESLNTEAFF.

At least ten counts were recorded for this clone. V usage is TRBV6-6 and J usage is TRBJ2-7, with D perhaps given as TRBD1 or TRBD2 (6 bases each). The CDR3 is made up of 14 amino acids. Germline loops: CDR1 MNHNY, CDR2 SVGAGI (reference sequence). V was shortened by 0 bases and J by 4 bases, with 10 bases between the two germline ends. The DNA of the CDR3 is TGTGCCAGCAGTTACTCGCAGGGGACTTACGAGCAGTACTTC. Its translation: CASSYSQGTYEQYF.

V gene TRBV11-2 combines with J gene TRBJ2-7, with 7 bases lining up with TRBD1. Per the germline V gene, CDR1 is SGHAT and CDR2 is FQNNGV. CDR3 length: 15 residues. Unmatched junction bases numbered 6, after V lost 1 base and J lost 3 bases. This CDR3 reads CASSLVRDSLYEQYF. The CDR3 DNA reads as TGTGCCAGCAGCTTAGTCCGGGACAGCCTCTACGAGCAGTACTTC.

The CDR3 spells CASSQTGGHEKLFF. CDR3 DNA: TGTGCCAGCAGTCAGACAGGGGGCCATGAAAAACTGTTTTTT. The J gene is TRBJ1-4, the V gene TRBV6-5; 10 bases fit TRBD1. Germline V gene lookup returns CDR1 MNHEY and CDR2 SVGAGI. CDR3 length: 14 amino acids. The trim removed 5 bases at V and 6 bases at J, leaving 3 bases unmatched.

The V and J genes are TRBV28 and TRBJ1-5; D unclear. V was pared by 4 bases and J by 0 bases, with 13 bases between. This CDR3 is 16 amino acids long. The germline V gene encodes CDR1 MDHEN and CDR2 SYDVKM. CDR3 in DNA: TGTGCCAGCAGTTCTACCGCCCGGGGTAGCAATCAGCCCCAGCATTTT. As protein: CASSSTARGSNQPQHF.

J is TRBJ1-2 and V is TRBV30; 7 bases fit TRBD1. The CDR3 has 12 amino acids. V lost 4 bases and J lost 5; bases outside the gene matches: 4. The germline gives CDR1 GTSNPN, CDR2 SVGIG (reference sequence). DNA for the CDR3: TGTGCCTGGAACCGGGACAGTTATGGCTACACCTTC. Translated: CAWNRDSYGYTF.

The chain joins TRBV29-1 to TRBJ1-2; TRBD1 matches at 7 bases. Looked up from germline, CDR1 is SQVTM and CDR2 is ANQGSEA. The CDR3 covers 14 residues. V lost 4 bases, J lost 4 bases, and 9 bases stayed unmatched. The CDR3, as DNA: TGCAGCGTTGGTCAGGGGGAAGTCAGCTATGGCTACACCTTC. Amino acid sequence: CSVGQGEVSYGYTF. The entire variable domain, with the rest obtained from reference TRBV29-1 and TRBJ1-2, is as follows: SAVISQKPSRDICQRGTSLTIQCQVDSQVTMMFWYRQQPGQSLTLIATANQGSEATYESGFVIDKFPISRPNLTFSTLTVSNMSPEDSSIYLCSVGQGEVSYGYTFGSGTRLTVV.

A few counts support this clone. The rearrangement links TRBV5-1 to TRBJ1-4; no clear D gene. The CDR3 length is 15 residues. CDR1 is SGHRS and CDR2 is YFSETQ in the germline V gene. V was clipped by 4 bases and J by 6 bases, with 16 bases between them. CDR3: CASSPWGGKDEKLFF. DNA of the CDR3: TGCGCCAGCAGCCCCTGGGGTGGTAAGGATGAAAAACTGTTTTTT.